Listed here is a single T cell receptor beta chain. The data derive from a study of blood T cell repertoires in COVID-19. Repertoires were generated with immunoSEQ multiplex PCR, while TCRdb's copy carries only in-frame clones and drops some. This sample has around 300,000 clones; approximately 91% occur once, and the top ten carry 0.9% to 1%. Germline V gene data show CDR1 as SGHKS and CDR2 as YYEKEE (reference sequence). The CDR3 runs to 15 residues. The V end lost 0 bases, the J end lost 10 bases, and 14 bases lay between the germline ends. The TCR sequence derives from a woman aged 40 to 55 who had recovered from COVID-19. The chain recombines TRBV5-5 with TRBJ1-6; D is uncertain. Sequenced sample: peripheral blood. The CDR3 region has the DNA TGTGCCAGCAGCTTGGAGGCTGTAGGAGGATCACCCCTCCACTTT. It specifies CASSLEAVGGSPLHF.